The present entry profiles one TCR beta chain with its context. What it binds is not known. V was pared by 4 bases and J by 6 bases, with 13 bases of the junction left unmatched. Germline-derived CDR1 and CDR2 are GTSNPN and SVGIG (reference sequence). This CDR3 contains 15 residues. This entry comes from a study of cytomegalovirus exposure and HLA in healthy donors. Study as a whole: Earlier results showed approximately 110 million unique TCR beta sequences derived from about 179 million T cells.

Primers included in the PCR were 60 Vbeta and 13 Jbeta primers. Data came from immunoSEQ multiplex PCR; TCRdb stores just in-frame clones and leaves some out. The sample contains 82,000 or so clones, approximately 74% of which appear only once. Study-wide results and limits: Some V segments, TRBV6-2 and TRBV6-3 among them, were indistinguishable and were therefore excluded.

This receptor was taken from a woman in her forties or fifties in good health and CMV-seropositive. Sequencing used PBMCs. This rearrangement joins TRBV30 to TRBJ2-3, with TRBD2 matching 7 bases. CDR3 nucleotide sequence: TGTGCCTGGACCCCCGAGCGGGGTCCCCGCGATACGCAGTATTTT. It yields the protein CAWTPERGPRDTQYF.